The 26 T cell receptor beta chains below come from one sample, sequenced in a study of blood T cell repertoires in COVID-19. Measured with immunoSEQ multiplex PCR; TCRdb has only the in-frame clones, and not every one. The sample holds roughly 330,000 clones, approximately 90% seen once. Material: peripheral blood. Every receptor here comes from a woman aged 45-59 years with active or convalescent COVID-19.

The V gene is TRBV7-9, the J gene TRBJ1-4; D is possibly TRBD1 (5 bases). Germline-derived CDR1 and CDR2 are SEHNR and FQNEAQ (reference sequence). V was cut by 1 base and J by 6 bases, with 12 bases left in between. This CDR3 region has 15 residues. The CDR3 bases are TGTGCCAGCAGCTTAGGGATTTTAGGGGATGAAAAACTGTTTTTT. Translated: CASSLGILGDEKLFF.

The CDR3, as DNA: TGTGCCAGCAGCTTAGGTCCAGGGTTGGGTCAGCCCCAGCATTTT. This sequence encodes CASSLGPGLGQPQHF. V gene TRBV11-2 combines with J gene TRBJ1-5; possibly TRBD1 for D (5 bases). The germline gives CDR1 SGHAT, CDR2 FQNNGV. V was clipped by 1 base and J by 6 bases, with 13 bases between them. CDR3 size: 15 residues.

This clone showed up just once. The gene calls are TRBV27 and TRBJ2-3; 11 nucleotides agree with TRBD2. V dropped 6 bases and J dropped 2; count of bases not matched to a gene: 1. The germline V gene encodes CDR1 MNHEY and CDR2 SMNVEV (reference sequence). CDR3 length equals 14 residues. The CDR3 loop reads CASRTSGDTDTQYF. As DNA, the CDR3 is TGTGCCAGCAGGACTAGCGGGGACACAGATACGCAGTATTTT.

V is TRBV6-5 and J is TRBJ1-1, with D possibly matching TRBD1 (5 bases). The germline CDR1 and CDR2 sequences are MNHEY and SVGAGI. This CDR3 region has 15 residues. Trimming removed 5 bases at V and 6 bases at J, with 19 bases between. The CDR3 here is CASSRSSTRASEAFF. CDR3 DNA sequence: TGTGCCAGCAGTCGCTCCTCCACCAGGGCGTCTGAAGCTTTCTTT.

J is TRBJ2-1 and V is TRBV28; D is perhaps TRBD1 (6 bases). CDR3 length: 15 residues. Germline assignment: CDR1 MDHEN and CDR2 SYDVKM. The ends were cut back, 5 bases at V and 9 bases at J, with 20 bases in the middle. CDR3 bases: TGTGCCAGCAGTACGCGTCGGACAGAAATTATTGAGCAGTTCTTC. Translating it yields CASSTRRTEIIEQFF.

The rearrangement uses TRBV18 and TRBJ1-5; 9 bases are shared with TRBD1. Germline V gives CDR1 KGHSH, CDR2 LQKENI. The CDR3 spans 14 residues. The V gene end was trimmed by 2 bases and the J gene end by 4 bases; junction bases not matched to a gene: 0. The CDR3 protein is CASSPGTGNQPQHF. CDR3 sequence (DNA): TGTGCCAGCTCACCAGGGACAGGGAATCAGCCCCAGCATTTT. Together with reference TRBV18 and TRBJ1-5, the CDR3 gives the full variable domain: NAGVMQNPRHLVRRRGQEARLRCSPMKGHSHVYWYRQLPEEGLKFMVYLQKENIIDESGMPKERFSAEFPKEGPSILRIQQVVRGDSAAYFCASSPGTGNQPQHFGDGTRLSIL.

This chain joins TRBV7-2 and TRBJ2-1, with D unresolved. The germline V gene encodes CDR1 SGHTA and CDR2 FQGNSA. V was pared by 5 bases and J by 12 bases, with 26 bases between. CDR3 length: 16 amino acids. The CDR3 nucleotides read TGTGCCAGCAGCCGGGTCGCTGGTGTCCCAGCCGTGTGGCAGTTCTTC. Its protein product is CASSRVAGVPAVWQFF.

The CDR3 sequence: CASSLVGGAFSESGYTF. The CDR3 nucleotides are TGCGCCAGCAGCTTGGTCGGGGGTGCATTTTCGGAAAGTGGCTACACCTTC. V usage is TRBV5-1 and J usage is TRBJ1-2; a possible D gene is TRBD1 (5 bases). V was shortened by 0 bases and J by 7 bases, with 22 bases between the two germline ends. From germline, CDR1 is SGHRS and CDR2 YFSETQ. This CDR3 contains 17 residues.

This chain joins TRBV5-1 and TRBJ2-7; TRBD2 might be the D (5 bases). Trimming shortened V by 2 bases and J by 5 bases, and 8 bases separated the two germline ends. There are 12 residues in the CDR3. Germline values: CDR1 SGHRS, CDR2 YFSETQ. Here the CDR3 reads CASSFGSDEQYF. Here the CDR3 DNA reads TGCGCCAGCAGCTTTGGGAGCGACGAGCAGTACTTC. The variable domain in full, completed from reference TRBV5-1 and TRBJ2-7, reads KAGVTQTPRYLIKTRGQQVTLSCSPISGHRSVSWYQQTPGQGLQFLFEYFSETQRNKGNFPGRFSGRQFSNSRSEMNVSTLELGDSALYLCASSFGSDEQYFGPGTRLTVT.

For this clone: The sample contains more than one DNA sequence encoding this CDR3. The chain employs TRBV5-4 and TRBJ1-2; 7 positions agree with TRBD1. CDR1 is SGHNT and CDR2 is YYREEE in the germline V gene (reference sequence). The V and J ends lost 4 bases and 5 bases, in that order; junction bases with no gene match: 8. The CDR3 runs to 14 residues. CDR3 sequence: CASSPGQVGYGYTF. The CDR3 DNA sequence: TGTGCCAGCAGCCCCGGACAGGTCGGGTATGGCTACACCTTC.

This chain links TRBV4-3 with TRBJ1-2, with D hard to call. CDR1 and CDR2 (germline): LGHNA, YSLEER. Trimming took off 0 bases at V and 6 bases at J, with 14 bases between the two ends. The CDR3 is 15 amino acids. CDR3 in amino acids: CASSQDPGLWNGYTF. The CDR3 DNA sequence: TGCGCCAGCAGCCAAGATCCAGGACTGTGGAATGGCTACACCTTC.

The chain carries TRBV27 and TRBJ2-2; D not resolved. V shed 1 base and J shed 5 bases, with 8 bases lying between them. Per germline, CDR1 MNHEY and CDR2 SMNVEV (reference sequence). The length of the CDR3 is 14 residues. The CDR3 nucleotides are TGTGCCAGCAGTTTATTGGCAAATACCGGGGAGCTGTTTTTT. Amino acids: CASSLLANTGELFF.

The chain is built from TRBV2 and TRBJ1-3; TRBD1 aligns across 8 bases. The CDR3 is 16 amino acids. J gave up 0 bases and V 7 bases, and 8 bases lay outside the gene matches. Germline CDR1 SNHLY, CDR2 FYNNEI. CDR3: CASTLGTGFSGNTIYF. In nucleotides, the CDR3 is TGTGCCAGCACCTTGGGGACAGGATTCTCTGGAAACACCATATATTTT.

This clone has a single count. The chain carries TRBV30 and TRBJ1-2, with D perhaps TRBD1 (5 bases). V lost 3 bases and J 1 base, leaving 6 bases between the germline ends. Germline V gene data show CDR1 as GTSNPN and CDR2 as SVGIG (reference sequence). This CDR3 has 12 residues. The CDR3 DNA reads TGTGCCTGGAGACAGGATAACTATGGCTACACCTTC. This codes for CAWRQDNYGYTF. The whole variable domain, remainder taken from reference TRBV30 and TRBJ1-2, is SQTIHQWPATLVQPVGSPLSLECTVEGTSNPNLYWYRQAAGRGLQLLFYSVGIGQISSEVPQNLSASRPQDRQFILSSKKLLLSDSGFYLCAWRQDNYGYTFGSGTRLTVV.

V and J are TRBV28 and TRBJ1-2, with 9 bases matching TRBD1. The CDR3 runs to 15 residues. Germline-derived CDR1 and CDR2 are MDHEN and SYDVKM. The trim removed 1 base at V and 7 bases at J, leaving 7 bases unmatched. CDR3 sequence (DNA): TGTGCCAGCAGTTTATCAAACAGGGGGCAGGCTGGCTACACCTTC. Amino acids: CASSLSNRGQAGYTF.

The CDR3 here is CASSQINRADEKLFF. The CDR3 DNA is TGCGCCAGCAGCCAAATTAACAGGGCCGATGAAAAACTGTTTTTT. V usage is TRBV4-1 and J usage is TRBJ1-4; a weak D match, TRBD1 (6 bases). Germline values: CDR1 MGHRA, CDR2 YSYEKL. The CDR3 is made up of 15 amino acids. Deletions cut 2 bases from V and 6 bases from J, with 13 bases between.

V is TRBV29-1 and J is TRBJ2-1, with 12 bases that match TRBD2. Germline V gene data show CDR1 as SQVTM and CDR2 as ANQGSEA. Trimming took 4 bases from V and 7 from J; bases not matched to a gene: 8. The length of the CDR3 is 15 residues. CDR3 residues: CSVGASGRGKNEQFF. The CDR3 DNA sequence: TGCAGCGTTGGGGCTAGCGGGAGGGGCAAAAATGAGCAGTTCTTC.

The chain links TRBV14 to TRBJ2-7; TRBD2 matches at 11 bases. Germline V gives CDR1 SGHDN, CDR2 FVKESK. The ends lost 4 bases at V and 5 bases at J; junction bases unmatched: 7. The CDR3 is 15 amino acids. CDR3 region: CASSLGTSGRNEQYF. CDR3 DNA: TGTGCCAGCAGCCTGGGGACTAGCGGAAGGAACGAGCAGTACTTC.

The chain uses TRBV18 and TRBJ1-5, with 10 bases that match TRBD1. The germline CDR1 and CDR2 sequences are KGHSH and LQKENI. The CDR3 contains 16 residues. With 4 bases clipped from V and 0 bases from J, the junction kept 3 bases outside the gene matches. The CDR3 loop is CASSQGTGVSNQPQHF. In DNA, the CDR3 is TGTGCCAGCTCACAGGGGACAGGGGTTAGCAATCAGCCCCAGCATTTT. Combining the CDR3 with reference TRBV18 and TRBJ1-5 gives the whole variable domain NAGVMQNPRHLVRRRGQEARLRCSPMKGHSHVYWYRQLPEEGLKFMVYLQKENIIDESGMPKERFSAEFPKEGPSILRIQQVVRGDSAAYFCASSQGTGVSNQPQHFGDGTRLSIL.

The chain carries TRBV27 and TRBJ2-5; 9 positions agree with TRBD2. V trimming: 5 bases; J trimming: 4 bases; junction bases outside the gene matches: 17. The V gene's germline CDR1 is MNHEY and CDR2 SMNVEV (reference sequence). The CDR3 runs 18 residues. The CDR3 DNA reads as TGTGCCAGCAGTCCCTCCAGGCTAGCGGGAAGTTCCCGAGAGACCCAGTACTTC. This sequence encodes CASSPSRLAGSSRETQYF.

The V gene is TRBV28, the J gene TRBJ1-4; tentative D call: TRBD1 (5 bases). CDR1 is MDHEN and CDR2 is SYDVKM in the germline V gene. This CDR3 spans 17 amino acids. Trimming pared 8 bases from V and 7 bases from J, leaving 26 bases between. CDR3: CASLPQGPTTLREKLFF. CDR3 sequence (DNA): TGTGCCAGCTTACCCCAGGGCCCCACCACCCTCCGTGAAAAACTGTTTTTT.

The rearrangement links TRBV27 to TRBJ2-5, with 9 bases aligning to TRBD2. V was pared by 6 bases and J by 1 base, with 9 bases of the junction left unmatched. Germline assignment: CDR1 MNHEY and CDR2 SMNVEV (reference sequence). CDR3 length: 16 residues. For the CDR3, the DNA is TGTGCCAGCAGGGCTTGGGGGGGACTAGCCCAAGAGACCCAGTACTTC. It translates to CASRAWGGLAQETQYF.

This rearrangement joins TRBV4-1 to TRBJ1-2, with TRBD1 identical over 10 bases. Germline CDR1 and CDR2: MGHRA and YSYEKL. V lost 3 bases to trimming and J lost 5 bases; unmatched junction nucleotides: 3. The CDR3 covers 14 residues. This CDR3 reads CASSHPGQGYGYTF. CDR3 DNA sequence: TGCGCCAGCAGCCATCCGGGACAGGGGTATGGCTACACCTTC.

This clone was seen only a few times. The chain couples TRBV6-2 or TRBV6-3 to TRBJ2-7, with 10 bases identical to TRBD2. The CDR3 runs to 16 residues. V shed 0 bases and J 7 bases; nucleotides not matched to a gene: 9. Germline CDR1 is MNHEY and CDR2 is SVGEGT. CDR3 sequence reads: CASSYSGTSVKREQYF. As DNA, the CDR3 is TGTGCCAGCAGTTACTCCGGGACTAGCGTTAAAAGAGAGCAGTACTTC.

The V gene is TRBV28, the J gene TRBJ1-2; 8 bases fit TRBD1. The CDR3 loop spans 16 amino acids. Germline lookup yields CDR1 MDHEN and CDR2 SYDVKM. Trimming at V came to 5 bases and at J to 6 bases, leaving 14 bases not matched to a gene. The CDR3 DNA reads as TGTGCCAGCAGTCCACGTAGGACAGGGAGAATCGATGGCTACACCTTC. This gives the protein CASSPRRTGRIDGYTF.

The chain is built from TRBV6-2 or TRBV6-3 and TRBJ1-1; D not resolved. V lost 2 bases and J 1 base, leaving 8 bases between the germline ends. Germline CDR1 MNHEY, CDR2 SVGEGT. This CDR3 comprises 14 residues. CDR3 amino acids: CASSYQVRNTEAFF. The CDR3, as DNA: TGTGCCAGCAGTTACCAGGTTCGGAACACTGAAGCTTTCTTT.